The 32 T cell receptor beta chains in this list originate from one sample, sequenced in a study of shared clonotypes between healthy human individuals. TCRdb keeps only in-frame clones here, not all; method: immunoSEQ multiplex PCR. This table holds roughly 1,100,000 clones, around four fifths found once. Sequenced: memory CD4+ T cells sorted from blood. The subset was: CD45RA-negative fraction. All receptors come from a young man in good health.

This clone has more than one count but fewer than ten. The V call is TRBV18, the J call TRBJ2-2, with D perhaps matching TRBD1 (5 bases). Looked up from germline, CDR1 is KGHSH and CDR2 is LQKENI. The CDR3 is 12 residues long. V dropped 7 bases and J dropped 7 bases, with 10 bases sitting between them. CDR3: CASCGASGELFF. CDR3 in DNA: TGTGCCAGCTGTGGGGCGAGCGGGGAGCTGTTTTTT.

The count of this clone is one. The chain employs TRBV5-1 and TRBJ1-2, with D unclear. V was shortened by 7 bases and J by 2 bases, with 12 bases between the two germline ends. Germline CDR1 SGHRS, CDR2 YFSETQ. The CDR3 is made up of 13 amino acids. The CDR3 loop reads CASRRSLNYGYTF. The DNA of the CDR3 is TGCGCCAGCCGCAGGTCTCTGAACTATGGCTACACCTTC.

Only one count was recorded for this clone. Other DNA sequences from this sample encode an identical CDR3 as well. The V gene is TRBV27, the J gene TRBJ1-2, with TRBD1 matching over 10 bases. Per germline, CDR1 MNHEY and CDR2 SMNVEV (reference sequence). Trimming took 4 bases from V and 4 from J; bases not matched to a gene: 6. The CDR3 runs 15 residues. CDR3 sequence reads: CASSSRGQGSYGYTF. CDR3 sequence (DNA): TGTGCCAGCAGTTCGCGGGGACAGGGGTCCTATGGCTACACCTTC.

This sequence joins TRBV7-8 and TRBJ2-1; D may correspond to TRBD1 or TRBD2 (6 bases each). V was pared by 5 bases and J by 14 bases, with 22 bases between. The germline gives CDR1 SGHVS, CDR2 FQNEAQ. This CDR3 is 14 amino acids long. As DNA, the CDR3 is TGTGCCAGCAGCCCAAGGGGGGTGGGAAAAGAAAAGTTCTTC. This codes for CASSPRGVGKEKFF.

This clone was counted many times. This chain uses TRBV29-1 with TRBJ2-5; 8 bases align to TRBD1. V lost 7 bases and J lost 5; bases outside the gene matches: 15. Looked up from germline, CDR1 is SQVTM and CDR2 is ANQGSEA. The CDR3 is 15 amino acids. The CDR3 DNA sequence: TGCAGCGCCCTGACAGGGGAGTCCAAAAGCGAGACCCAGTACTTC. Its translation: CSALTGESKSETQYF. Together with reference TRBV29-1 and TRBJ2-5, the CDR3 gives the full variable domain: SAVISQKPSRDICQRGTSLTIQCQVDSQVTMMFWYRQQPGQSLTLIATANQGSEATYESGFVIDKFPISRPNLTFSTLTVSNMSPEDSSIYLCSALTGESKSETQYFGPGTRLLVL.

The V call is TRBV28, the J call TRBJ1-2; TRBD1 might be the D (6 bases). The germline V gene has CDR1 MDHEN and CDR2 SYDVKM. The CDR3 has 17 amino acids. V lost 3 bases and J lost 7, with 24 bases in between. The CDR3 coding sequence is TGTGCCAGCAGTTTGGTTCCGTCTTCGGCAGGGGCTCGTGGCTACACCTTC. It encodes CASSLVPSSAGARGYTF.

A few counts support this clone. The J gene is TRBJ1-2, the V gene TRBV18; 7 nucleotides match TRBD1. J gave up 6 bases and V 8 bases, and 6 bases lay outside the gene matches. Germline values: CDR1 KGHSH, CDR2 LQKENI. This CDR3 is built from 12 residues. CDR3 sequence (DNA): TGTGCCAGCACTCCCGGGACAGATGGCTACACCTTC. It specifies CASTPGTDGYTF.

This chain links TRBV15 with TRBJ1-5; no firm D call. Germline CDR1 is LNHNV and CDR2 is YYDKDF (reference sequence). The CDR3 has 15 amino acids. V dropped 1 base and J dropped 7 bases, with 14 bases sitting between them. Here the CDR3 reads CATSRAGPVGQPQHF. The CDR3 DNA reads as TGTGCCACCAGCAGAGCAGGTCCGGTTGGGCAGCCCCAGCATTTT.

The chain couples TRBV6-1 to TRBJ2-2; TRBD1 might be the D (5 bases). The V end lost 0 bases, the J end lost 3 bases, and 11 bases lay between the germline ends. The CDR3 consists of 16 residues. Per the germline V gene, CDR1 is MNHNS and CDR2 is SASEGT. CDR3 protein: CASSEALSRDTGELFF. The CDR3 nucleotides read TGTGCCAGCAGTGAAGCGCTATCCAGGGACACCGGGGAGCTGTTTTTT.

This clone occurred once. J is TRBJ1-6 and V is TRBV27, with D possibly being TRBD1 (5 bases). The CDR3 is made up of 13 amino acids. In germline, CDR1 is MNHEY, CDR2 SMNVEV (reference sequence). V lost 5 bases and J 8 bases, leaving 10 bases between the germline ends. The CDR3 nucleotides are TGTGCCAGCAGTCGGGGGGGGGATTCACCCCTCCACTTT. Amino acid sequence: CASSRGGDSPLHF.

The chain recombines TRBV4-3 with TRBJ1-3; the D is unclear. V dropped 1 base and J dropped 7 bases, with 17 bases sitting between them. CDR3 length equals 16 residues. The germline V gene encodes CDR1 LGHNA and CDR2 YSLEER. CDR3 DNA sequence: TGCGCCAGCAGCCAAGTGATGGGTTCACCGGCTAACACCATATATTTT. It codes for CASSQVMGSPANTIYF.

The CDR3 DNA sequence: TGTGCCAGTAGTCCGGGACGGTGGGGGACTGAAGCTTTCTTT. Translated: CASSPGRWGTEAFF. The chain recombines TRBV19 with TRBJ1-1, with D perhaps TRBD1 (5 bases). The length of the CDR3 is 14 residues. V was clipped by 5 bases and J by 5 bases, with 15 bases between them. Germline CDR1 is LNHDA and CDR2 is SQIVND (reference sequence).

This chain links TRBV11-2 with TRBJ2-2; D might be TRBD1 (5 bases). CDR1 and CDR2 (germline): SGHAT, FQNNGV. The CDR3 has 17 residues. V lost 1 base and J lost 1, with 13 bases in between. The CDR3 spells CASSLAWGNLNTGELFF. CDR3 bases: TGTGCCAGCAGCTTAGCTTGGGGCAACCTGAACACCGGGGAGCTGTTTTTT. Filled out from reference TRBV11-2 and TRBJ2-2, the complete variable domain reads EAGVAQSPRYKIIEKRQSVAFWCNPISGHATLYWYQQILGQGPKLLIQFQNNGVVDDSQLPKDRFSAERLKGVDSTLKIQPAKLEDSAVYLCASSLAWGNLNTGELFFGEGSRLTVL.

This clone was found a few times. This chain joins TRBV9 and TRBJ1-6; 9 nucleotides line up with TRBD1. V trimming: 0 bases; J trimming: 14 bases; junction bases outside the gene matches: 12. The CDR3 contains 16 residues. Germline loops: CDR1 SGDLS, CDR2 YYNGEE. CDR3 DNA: TGTGCCAGCAGCGTAGCTCTCTCCGGGACAGGGAGCACCCTCCACTTT. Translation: CASSVALSGTGSTLHF.

In nucleotides, the CDR3 is TGTGCCTGGAGTAAAAAGGGTTCGGGAAACACCATATATTTT. Protein sequence: CAWSKKGSGNTIYF. The chain recombines TRBV30 with TRBJ1-3; D remains unclear. The V end lost 2 bases, the J end lost 4 bases, and 12 bases lay between the germline ends. CDR1 GTSNPN and CDR2 SVGIG come from the germline V gene (reference sequence). CDR3 length: 14 residues.

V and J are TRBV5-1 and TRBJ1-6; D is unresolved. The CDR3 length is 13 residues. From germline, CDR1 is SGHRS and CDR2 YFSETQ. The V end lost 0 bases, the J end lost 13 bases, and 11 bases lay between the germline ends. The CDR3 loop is CASSLEFRSPLHF. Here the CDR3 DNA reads TGCGCCAGCAGCTTGGAGTTCAGGTCGCCCCTCCACTTT.

The CDR3: CASSDSPSDYGYTF. The CDR3 nucleotides are TGTGCCAGCAGTGACTCCCCTTCAGACTATGGCTACACCTTC. This rearrangement joins TRBV6-1 to TRBJ1-2, with D unresolved. This CDR3 region has 14 residues. Germline V CDR1 and CDR2: MNHNS, SASEGT. V lost 3 bases and J lost 3, with 11 bases in between.

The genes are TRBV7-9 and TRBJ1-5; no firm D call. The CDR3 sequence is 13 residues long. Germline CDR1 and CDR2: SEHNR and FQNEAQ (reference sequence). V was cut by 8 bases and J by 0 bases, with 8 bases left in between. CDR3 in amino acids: CASSFGSNQPQHF. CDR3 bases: TGTGCCAGCTCCTTTGGTAGCAATCAGCCCCAGCATTTT.

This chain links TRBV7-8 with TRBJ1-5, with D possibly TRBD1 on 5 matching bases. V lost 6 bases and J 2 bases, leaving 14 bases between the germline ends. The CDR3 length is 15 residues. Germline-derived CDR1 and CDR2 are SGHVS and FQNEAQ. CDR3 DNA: TGTGCCAGCAGTGTTCTCGGGGGGGGCAATCAGCCCCAGCATTTT. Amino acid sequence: CASSVLGGGNQPQHF.

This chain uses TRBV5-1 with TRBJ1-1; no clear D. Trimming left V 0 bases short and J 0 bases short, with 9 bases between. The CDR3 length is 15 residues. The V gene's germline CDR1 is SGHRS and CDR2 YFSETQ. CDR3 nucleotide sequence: TGCGCCAGCAGCTTGGCTCTAACCATGAACACTGAAGCTTTCTTT. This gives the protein CASSLALTMNTEAFF.

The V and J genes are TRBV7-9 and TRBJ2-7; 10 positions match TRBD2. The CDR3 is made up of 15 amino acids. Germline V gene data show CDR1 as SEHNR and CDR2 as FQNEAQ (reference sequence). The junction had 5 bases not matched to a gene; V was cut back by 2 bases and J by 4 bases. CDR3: CASSLKGLASYEQYF. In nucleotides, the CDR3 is TGTGCCAGCAGCTTAAAGGGACTAGCGTCATACGAGCAGTACTTC.

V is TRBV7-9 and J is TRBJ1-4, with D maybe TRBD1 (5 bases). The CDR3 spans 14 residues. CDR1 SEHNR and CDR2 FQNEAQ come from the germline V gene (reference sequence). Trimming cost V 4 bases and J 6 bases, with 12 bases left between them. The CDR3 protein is CASSWGGRDEKLFF. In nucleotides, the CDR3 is TGTGCCAGCAGCTGGGGAGGCAGGGATGAAAAACTGTTTTTT.

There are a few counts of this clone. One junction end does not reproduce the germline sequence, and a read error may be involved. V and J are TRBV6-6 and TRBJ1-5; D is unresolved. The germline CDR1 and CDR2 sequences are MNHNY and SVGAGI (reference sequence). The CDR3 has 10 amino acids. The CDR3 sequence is CASSSQPQHF. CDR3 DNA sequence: TGTGCCAGCAGCAGTCAGCCCCAGCATTTT.

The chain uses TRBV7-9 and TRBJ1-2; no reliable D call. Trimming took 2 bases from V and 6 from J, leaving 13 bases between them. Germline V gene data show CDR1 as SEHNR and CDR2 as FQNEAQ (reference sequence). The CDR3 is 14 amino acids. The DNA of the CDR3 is TGTGCCAGCAGCTTACCCTTGGCAAGAGATGGCTACACCTTC. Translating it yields CASSLPLARDGYTF.

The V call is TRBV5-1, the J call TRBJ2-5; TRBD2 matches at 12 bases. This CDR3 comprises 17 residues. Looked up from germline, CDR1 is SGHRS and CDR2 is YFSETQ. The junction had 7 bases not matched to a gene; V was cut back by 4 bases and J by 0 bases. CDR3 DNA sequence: TGCGCCAGCAGCACTACCGGACTAGCGGGGAACCAAGAGACCCAGTACTTC. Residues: CASSTTGLAGNQETQYF.

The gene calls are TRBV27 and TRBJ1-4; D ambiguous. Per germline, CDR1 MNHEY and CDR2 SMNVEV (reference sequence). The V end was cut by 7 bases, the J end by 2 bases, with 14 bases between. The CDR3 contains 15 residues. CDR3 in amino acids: CASTFTGSTNEKLFF. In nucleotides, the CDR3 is TGTGCCAGCACCTTTACGGGGTCCACTAATGAAAAACTGTTTTTT.

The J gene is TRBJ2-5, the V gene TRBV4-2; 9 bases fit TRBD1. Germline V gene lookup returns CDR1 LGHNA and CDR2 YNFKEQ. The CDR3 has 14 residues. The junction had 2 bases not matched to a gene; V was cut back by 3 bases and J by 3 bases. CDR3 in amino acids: CASSHTGGEETQYF. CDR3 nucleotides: TGTGCCAGCAGCCATACAGGGGGCGAAGAGACCCAGTACTTC.

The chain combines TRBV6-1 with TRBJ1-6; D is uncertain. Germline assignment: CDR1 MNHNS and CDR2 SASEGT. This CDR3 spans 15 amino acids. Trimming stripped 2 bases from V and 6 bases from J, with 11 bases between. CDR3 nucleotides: TGTGCCAGCAGTGAAAGTGAGAGGGTTAATTCACCCCTCCACTTT. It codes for CASSESERVNSPLHF.

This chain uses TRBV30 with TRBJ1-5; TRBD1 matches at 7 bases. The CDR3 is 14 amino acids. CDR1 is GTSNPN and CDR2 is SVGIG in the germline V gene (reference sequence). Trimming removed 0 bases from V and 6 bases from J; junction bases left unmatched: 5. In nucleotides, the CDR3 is TGTGCCTGGAGTGTACTAGGGGGCAGTCAGCCCCAGCATTTT. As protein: CAWSVLGGSQPQHF.

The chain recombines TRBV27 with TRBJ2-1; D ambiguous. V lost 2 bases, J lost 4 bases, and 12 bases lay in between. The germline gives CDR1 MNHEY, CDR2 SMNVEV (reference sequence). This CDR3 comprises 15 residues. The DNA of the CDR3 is TGTGCCAGCAGTTTAGAGACATCGATGTACAATGAGCAGTTCTTC. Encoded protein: CASSLETSMYNEQFF.

The CDR3 loop reads CASSARRGGHSNEQFF. In DNA, the CDR3 is TGTGCCAGCAGTGCGAGGCGGGGGGGCCATAGTAATGAGCAGTTCTTC. This chain uses TRBV2 with TRBJ2-1; 9 bases agree with TRBD2. The J segment lost 7 bases and the V segment lost 4 bases, leaving 11 bases of the junction unmatched. The CDR3 covers 16 residues. Looked up from germline, CDR1 is SNHLY and CDR2 is FYNNEI.

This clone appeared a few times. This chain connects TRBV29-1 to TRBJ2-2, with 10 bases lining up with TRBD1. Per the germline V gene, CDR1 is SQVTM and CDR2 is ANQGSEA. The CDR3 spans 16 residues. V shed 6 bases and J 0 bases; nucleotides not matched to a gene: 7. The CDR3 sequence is CSVTGQGPTNTGELFF. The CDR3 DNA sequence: TGCAGCGTAACGGGACAGGGGCCAACGAACACCGGGGAGCTGTTTTTT.